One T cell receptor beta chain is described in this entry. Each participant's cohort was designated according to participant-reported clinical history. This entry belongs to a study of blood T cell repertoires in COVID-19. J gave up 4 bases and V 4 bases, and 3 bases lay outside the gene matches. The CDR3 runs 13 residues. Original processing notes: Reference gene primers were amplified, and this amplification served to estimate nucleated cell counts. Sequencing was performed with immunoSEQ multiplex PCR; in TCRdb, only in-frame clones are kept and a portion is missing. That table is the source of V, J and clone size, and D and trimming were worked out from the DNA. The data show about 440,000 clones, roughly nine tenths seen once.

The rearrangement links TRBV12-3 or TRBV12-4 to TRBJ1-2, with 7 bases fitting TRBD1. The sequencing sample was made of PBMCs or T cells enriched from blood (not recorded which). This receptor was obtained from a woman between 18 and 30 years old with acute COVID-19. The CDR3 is CASSSGDSYGYTF. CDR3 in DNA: TGTGCCAGCAGTTCCGGGGACAGCTATGGCTACACCTTC.